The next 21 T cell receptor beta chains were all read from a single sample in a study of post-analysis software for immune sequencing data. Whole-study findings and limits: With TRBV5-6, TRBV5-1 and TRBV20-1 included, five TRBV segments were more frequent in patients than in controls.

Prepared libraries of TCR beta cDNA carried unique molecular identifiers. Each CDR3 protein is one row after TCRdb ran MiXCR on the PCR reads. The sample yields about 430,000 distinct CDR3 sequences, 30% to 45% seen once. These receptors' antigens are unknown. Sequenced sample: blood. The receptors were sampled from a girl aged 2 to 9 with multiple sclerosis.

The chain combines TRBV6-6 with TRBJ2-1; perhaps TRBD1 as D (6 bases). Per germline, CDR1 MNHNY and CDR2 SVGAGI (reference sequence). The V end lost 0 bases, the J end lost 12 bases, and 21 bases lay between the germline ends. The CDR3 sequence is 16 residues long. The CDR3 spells CASSYSRQDWVIGQFF. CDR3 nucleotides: TGTGCCAGCAGTTACTCGAGACAGGACTGGGTGATCGGGCAGTTCTTC.

CDR3 in DNA: TGTGCCAGCAGCTTCTCAAGCGGGAGGTCCACAGATACGCAGTATTTT. This codes for CASSFSSGRSTDTQYF. The V and J genes are TRBV11-2 and TRBJ2-3; 9 nucleotides align to TRBD2. The CDR3 spans 16 residues. V shed 3 bases, J shed 2 bases, and the junction held 6 bases outside the gene matches. CDR1 SGHAT and CDR2 FQNNGV come from the germline V gene.

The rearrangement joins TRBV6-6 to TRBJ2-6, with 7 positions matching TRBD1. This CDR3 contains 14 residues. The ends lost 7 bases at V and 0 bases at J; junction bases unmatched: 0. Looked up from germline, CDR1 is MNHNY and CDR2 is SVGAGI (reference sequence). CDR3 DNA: TGTGCCAGCAACAGGGGCTCTGGGGCCAACGTCCTGACTTTC. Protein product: CASNRGSGANVLTF.

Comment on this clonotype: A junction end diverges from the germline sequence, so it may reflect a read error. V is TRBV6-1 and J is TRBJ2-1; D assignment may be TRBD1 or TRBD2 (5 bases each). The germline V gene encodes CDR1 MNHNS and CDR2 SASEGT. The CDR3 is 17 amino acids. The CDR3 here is CASHTTRTGTSSNEQFF. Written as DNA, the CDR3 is TGTGCCAGCCACACAACCCGAACCGGGACCTCCTCCAATGAGCAGTTCTTC.

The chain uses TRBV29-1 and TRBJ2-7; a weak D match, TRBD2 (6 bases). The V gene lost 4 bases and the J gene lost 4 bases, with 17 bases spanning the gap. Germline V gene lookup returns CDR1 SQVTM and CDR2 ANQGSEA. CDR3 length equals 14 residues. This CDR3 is CSVVLPGTPYEQYF. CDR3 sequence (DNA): TGCAGCGTTGTATTGCCCGGGACTCCTTACGAGCAGTACTTC.

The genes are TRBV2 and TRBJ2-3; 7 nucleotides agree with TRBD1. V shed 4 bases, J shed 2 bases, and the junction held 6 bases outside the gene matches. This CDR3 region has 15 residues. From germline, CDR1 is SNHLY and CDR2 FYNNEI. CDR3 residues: CASSVDREPTDTQYF. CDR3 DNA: TGTGCCAGCAGTGTCGACAGGGAGCCCACAGATACGCAGTATTTT.

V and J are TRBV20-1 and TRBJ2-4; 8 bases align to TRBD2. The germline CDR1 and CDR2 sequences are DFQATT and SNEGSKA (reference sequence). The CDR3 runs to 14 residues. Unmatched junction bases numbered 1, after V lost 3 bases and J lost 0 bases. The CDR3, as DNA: TGCAGTGCTAGTCTAGCGGGAGCCAAAAACATTCAGTACTTC. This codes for CSASLAGAKNIQYF.

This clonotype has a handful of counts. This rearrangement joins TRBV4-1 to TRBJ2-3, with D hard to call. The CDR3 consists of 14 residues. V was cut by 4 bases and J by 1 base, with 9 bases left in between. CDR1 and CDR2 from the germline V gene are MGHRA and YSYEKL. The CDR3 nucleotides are TGCGCCAGCAGCCCCCCCTACGGCACAGATACGCAGTATTTT. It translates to CASSPPYGTDTQYF.

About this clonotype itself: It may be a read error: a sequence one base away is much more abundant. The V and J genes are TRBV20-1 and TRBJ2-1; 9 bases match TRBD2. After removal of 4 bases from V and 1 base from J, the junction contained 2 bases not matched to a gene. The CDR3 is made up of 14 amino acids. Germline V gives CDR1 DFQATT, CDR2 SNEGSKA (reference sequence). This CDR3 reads CSAISGRSYNEQFF. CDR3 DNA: TGCAGTGCTATTAGCGGGAGATCCTACAATGAGCAGTTCTTC.

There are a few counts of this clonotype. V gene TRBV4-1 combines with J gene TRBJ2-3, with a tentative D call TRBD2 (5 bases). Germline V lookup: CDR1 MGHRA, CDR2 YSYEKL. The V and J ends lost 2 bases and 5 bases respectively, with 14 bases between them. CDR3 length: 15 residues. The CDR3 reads CASSQSGIVQDTQYF. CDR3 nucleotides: TGCGCCAGCAGCCAATCGGGGATTGTGCAAGATACGCAGTATTTT.

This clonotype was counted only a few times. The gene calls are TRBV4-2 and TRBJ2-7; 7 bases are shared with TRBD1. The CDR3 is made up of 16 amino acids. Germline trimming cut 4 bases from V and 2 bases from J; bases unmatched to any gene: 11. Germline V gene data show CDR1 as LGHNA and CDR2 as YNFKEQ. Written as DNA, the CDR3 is TGTGCCAGCAGCCCCACAGGTGAGGGGGCAGCCTACGAGCAGTACTTC. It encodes CASSPTGEGAAYEQYF.

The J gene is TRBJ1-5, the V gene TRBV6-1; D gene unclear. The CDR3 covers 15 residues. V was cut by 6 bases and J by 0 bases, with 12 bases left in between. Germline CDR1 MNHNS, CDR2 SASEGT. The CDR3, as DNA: TGTGCCAGCAGGAGGCAGCCTAATAGCAATCAGCCCCAGCATTTT. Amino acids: CASRRQPNSNQPQHF.

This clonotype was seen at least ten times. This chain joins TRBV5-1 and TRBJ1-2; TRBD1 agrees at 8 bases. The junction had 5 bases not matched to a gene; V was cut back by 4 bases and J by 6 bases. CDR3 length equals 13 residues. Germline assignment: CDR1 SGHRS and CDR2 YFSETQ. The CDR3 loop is CASSDPGGNGYTF. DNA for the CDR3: TGCGCCAGCAGCGACCCAGGGGGCAATGGCTACACCTTC.

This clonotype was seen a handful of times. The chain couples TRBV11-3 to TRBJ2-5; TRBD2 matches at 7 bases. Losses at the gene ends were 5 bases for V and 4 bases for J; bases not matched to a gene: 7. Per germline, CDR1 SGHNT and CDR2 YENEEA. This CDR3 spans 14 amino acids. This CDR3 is CASSGGLGGETQYF. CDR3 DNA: TGTGCCAGCAGCGGAGGACTAGGAGGAGAGACCCAGTACTTC.

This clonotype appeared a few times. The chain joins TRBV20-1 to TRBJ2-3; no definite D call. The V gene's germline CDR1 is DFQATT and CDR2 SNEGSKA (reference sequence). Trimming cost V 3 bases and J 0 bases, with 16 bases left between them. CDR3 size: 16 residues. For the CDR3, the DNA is TGCAGTGCTAGGTTCCCCTCAGCGCATAGCACAGATACGCAGTATTTT. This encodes CSARFPSAHSTDTQYF.

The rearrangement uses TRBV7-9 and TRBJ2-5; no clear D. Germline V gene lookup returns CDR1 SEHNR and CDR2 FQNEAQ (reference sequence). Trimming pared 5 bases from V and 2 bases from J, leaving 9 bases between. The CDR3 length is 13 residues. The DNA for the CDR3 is TGTGCCAGCAGCCCCTCGCCGCAAGAGACCCAGTACTTC. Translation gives CASSPSPQETQYF. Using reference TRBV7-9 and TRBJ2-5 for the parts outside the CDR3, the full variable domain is DTGVSQNPRHKITKRGQNVTFRCDPISEHNRLYWYRQTLGQGPEFLTYFQNEAQLEKSRLLSDRFSAERPKGSFSTLEIQRTEQGDSAMYLCASSPSPQETQYFGPGTRLLVL.

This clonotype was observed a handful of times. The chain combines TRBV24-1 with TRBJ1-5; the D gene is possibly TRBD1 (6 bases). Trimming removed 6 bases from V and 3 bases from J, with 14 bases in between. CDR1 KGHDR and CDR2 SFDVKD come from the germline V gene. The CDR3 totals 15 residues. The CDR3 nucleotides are TGTGCCACCAGTCCAGGGGTCTGGTCCAATCAGCCCCAGCATTTT. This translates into CATSPGVWSNQPQHF.

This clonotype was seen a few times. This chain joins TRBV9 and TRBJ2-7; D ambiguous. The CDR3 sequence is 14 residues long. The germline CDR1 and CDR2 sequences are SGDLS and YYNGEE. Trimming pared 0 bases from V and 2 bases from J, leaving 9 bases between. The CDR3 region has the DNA TGTGCCAGCAGCGTAGGTCAACTAACCTACGAGCAGTACTTC. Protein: CASSVGQLTYEQYF.

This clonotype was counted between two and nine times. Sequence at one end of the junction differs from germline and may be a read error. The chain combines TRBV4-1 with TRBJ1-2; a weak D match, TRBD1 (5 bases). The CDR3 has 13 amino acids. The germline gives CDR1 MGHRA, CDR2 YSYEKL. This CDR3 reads CASSRTGDHGYTF. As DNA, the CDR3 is TGCGCCAGCAGTCGTACGGGGGATCATGGTTACACCTTC.

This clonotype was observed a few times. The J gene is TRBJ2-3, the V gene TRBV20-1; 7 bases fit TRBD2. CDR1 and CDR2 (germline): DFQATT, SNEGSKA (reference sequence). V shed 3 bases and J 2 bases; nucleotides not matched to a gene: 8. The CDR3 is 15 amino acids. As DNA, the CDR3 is TGCAGTGCTAGCCGTGCGACTAGCTACACAGATACGCAGTATTTT. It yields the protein CSASRATSYTDTQYF.

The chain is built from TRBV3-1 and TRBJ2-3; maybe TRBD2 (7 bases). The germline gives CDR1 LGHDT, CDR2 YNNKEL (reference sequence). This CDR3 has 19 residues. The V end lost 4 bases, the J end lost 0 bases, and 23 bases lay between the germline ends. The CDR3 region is CASSPFQGSAGASTDTQYF. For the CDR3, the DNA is TGTGCCAGCAGCCCCTTTCAGGGCTCGGCGGGGGCGAGCACAGATACGCAGTATTTT.